These T cell receptor beta chains were read from a single sample in a study of T-cell memory formation after mild COVID-19. Each CDR3 protein is one row after TCRdb ran MiXCR on the 5' RACE reads. Of around 300,000 distinct CDR3 sequences in the sample, approximately 15% were seen once. Specimen: PBMCs or a T cell subset sorted from them (not recorded which). These receptors were taken from a man younger than 30 who had mild COVID-19 (a few samples of this study predate the infection). Cell type and time point are not known. CDR3s include the opening cysteine and the closing phenylalanine or tryptophan. The D gene is left open where the match is weak. The size field is filled for only some rows; it gives once, few, many or a size class.

D | J | length | size | V | CDR3 | DNA
NA | TRBJ2-1 | 14 | few | TRBV12-3/TRBV12-4 | CASSRRLVGNEQFF | TGTGCCAGCAGCCGTAGACTAGTCGGCAATGAGCAGTTCTTC
TRBD1 | TRBJ2-2 | 15 | NA | TRBV19 | CASRPGQGNTGELFF | TGTGCCAGTAGGCCGGGACAGGGGAACACCGGGGAGCTGTTTTTT
NA | TRBJ1-5 | 15 | NA | TRBV4-3 | CASSQDLGGDQPQHF | TGCGCCAGCAGCCAAGATCTAGGGGGGGATCAGCCCCAGCATTTT
NA | TRBJ2-3 | 15 | many | TRBV14 | CASSPQWGTTDTQYF | TGTGCCAGCAGCCCGCAGTGGGGGACCACAGATACGCAGTATTTT
NA | TRBJ1-2 | 16 | few | TRBV14 | CASSQSKKQGFYGYTF | TGTGCCAGCAGCCAAAGCAAGAAACAGGGCTTCTATGGCTACACCTTC
NA | TRBJ2-3 | 14 | NA | TRBV28 | CASSLSGYTDTQYF | TGTGCCAGCAGTTTATCAGGTTACACAGATACGCAGTATTTT
NA | TRBJ1-1 | 15 | NA | TRBV6-6 | CASSFHGRSNTEAFF | TGTGCCAGCAGTTTCCACGGTAGGTCGAACACTGAAGCTTTCTTT
TRBD2 | TRBJ2-1 | 17 | NA | TRBV23-1 | CASSQSPPSGGANEQFF | TGCGCCAGCAGTCAATCCCCCCCTAGCGGGGGGGCCAATGAGCAGTTCTTC
NA | TRBJ2-3 | 19 | NA | TRBV21-1 | CARPNRRSCSGGAEDTQYF | TGTGCCAGACCAAATCGGCGGTCCTGTAGCGGGGGGGCGGAAGATACGCAGTATTTT
NA | TRBJ2-1 | 14 | NA | TRBV19 | CASQLYGVDNEQFF | TGTGCCAGTCAGCTTTATGGCGTCGACAATGAGCAGTTCTTC
TRBD2 | TRBJ2-7 | 13 | NA | TRBV10-3 | CTINKKGGDEQYF | TGTACCATCAACAAAAAGGGAGGGGACGAGCAGTACTTC
NA | TRBJ1-1 | 14 | NA | TRBV7-2 | CASSPGPGGAEAFF | TGTGCCAGCAGCCCCGGACCGGGAGGCGCTGAAGCTTTCTTT
NA | TRBJ2-1 | 12 | few | TRBV24-1 | CATSGDYNEQFF | TGTGCCACCAGTGGGGACTACAATGAGCAGTTCTTC